The next 2 T cell receptor beta chains were all read from a single sample in a study of read filtering for tumor transcriptome and immune sequencing. The library was built from roughly 400 ng RNA with molecular barcoded adaptors for alpha/delta and beta/gamma chains. TCRdb processed the reads anew with MiXCR; each CDR3 protein has one entry. Of 35,000 to 40,000 distinct CDR3 sequences in the sample, 12% to 15% were seen once. The sample comprised a population of CD138-negative cells sorted from bone marrow. These receptors were collected from a donor aged 40 or older with multiple myeloma.

This clonotype was counted at least ten times. The rearrangement joins TRBV7-9 to TRBJ2-6; the D gene is possibly TRBD2 (5 bases). Germline CDR1 SEHNR, CDR2 FQNEAQ (reference sequence). The CDR3 length is 17 residues. With 1 base removed from V and 4 bases from J, the gap between germline ends came to 14 bases. The CDR3 DNA sequence: TGTGCCAGCAGCTTAGGTCCCTTTACGGGGGGGGCCAACGTCCTGACTTTC. As protein: CASSLGPFTGGANVLTF.

As concerns this clonotype: Mismatch with germline at one junction end may stem from a read error. The chain uses TRBV6-5 and TRBJ2-6; D might be TRBD1 (6 bases). The germline gives CDR1 MNHEY, CDR2 SVGAGI. This CDR3 spans 16 amino acids. This CDR3 reads CASSYSNRAGANVQTF. The DNA for the CDR3 is TGTGCCAGCAGTTACTCCAACAGGGCTGGGGCCAACGTCCAGACATTC.